The 17 T cell receptor beta chains presented below share a single source sample, sequenced in a study of T-cell memory formation after mild COVID-19. One entry per CDR3 protein, called by TCRdb with MiXCR from the 5' RACE reads. The sample lists around 340,000 distinct CDR3 sequences; roughly 21% were seen once. Source material: PBMCs or a T cell subset sorted from them (not recorded which). The receptors were gathered from an adult woman who had mild COVID-19 (a few samples of this study predate the infection). Cell type and time point are not known.

The rearrangement links TRBV12-3 or TRBV12-4 to TRBJ1-1, with D possibly TRBD1 on 5 matching bases. Trimming cost V 0 bases and J 8 bases, with 10 bases left between them. The CDR3 consists of 13 residues. CDR3 DNA: TGTGCCAGCAGTTTAGCCAGGGTTGCGGAAGCTTTCTTT. It yields the protein CASSLARVAEAFF.

The gene calls are TRBV29-1 and TRBJ1-2; D gene ambiguous. This CDR3 has 12 residues. Germline lookup yields CDR1 SQVTM and CDR2 ANQGSEA. V was cut by 8 bases and J by 8 bases, with 18 bases left in between. In nucleotides, the CDR3 is TGCAGCTGTTTGGATATGGGCGAGGGCTACACCTTC. Its translation: CSCLDMGEGYTF.

This clonotype has just a few counts. The CDR3 reads CASSLGDTNYGYTF. In nucleotides, the CDR3 is TGTGCCAGCAGCTTAGGAGACACTAACTATGGCTACACCTTC. The chain couples TRBV7-9 to TRBJ1-2; D gene unclear. The ends were cut back, 1 base at V and 0 bases at J, with 6 bases in the middle. Germline CDR1 SEHNR, CDR2 FQNEAQ (reference sequence). This CDR3 region has 14 residues.

Details on this clonotype: Sequence at one end of the junction differs from germline and may be a read error. The genes are TRBV2 and TRBJ2-1; 13 bases map to TRBD2. This CDR3 contains 16 residues. The germline gives CDR1 SNHLY, CDR2 FYNNEI. CDR3 nucleotide sequence: TGTGCTAGCACTCCTACTAGCGGGAGGGGATTCAATGAGCAGTTCTTC. Its translation is CASTPTSGRGFNEQFF.

Note on this clonotype: The junction shows a germline mismatch at one end, possibly a read error. The genes are TRBV27 and TRBJ1-5; no clear D. This CDR3 contains 14 residues. Germline V gene sequence: CDR1 MNHEY, CDR2 SMNVEV (reference sequence). CDR3: CASSWAGSNQPQHF. CDR3 sequence (DNA): TGTGCCAGCAGTTGGGCGGGTAGCAACCAGCCCCAGCATTTT.

The J gene is TRBJ2-1, the V gene TRBV18; 10 nucleotides agree with TRBD2. This CDR3 is built from 15 residues. Losses at the gene ends were 6 bases for V and 2 bases for J; bases not matched to a gene: 4. Germline loops: CDR1 KGHSH, CDR2 LQKENI. CDR3 region: CASSQGLAAYNEQFF. Here the CDR3 DNA reads TGTGCCAGCTCCCAAGGACTAGCGGCCTACAATGAGCAGTTCTTC.

This chain links TRBV23-1 with TRBJ2-1; D possibly corresponds to TRBD1 (6 bases). TRBV23-1 is flagged as an ORF with uncertain function. Trimming shortened V by 1 base and J by 7 bases, and 17 bases separated the two germline ends. The CDR3 has 16 residues. The chain's CDR3 is CASSQWVRGPRNEQFF. The CDR3 nucleotides are TGCGCCAGCAGTCAATGGGTCAGGGGACCTAGGAATGAGCAGTTCTTC.

This chain links TRBV7-9 with TRBJ2-7; 10 bases agree with TRBD2. Trimming at V came to 8 bases and at J to 0 bases, leaving 7 bases not matched to a gene. The CDR3 totals 15 residues. Per the germline V gene, CDR1 is SEHNR and CDR2 is FQNEAQ (reference sequence). The CDR3 reads CASYHSGRSSYEQYF. In DNA form, the CDR3 reads TGTGCCAGCTACCATAGCGGGAGGAGCTCCTACGAGCAGTACTTC.

This clonotype was found a few times. This sequence joins TRBV3-1 and TRBJ2-3; D is undetermined. The CDR3 extends over 18 amino acids. Germline lookup yields CDR1 LGHDT and CDR2 YNNKEL (reference sequence). Trimming took off 4 bases at V and 0 bases at J, with 20 bases between the two ends. CDR3 sequence reads: CASSRSTARHYSTDTQYF. Here the CDR3 DNA reads TGTGCCAGCAGCCGGTCGACCGCTCGTCACTATAGCACAGATACGCAGTATTTT.

This clonotype was seen repeatedly, ten times or more. V gene TRBV12-3 or TRBV12-4 combines with J gene TRBJ2-1, with 8 bases matching TRBD2. Losses at the gene ends were 6 bases for V and 10 bases for J; bases not matched to a gene: 11. The CDR3 is 14 amino acids. The chain's CDR3 is CASSPSGGFREQFF. The CDR3 DNA follows: TGTGCCAGCAGCCCCAGCGGGGGATTCAGGGAGCAGTTCTTC.

This clonotype was seen only a few times. The CDR3 region has the DNA TGTGCCATCAGTGATGGGAGAACTAAAGCAACTAATGAAAAACTGTTTTTT. This gives the protein CAISDGRTKATNEKLFF. The chain joins TRBV10-3 to TRBJ1-4; the D is unclear. CDR1 and CDR2 from the germline V gene are ENHRY and SYGVKD. V lost 3 bases and J lost 0, with 14 bases in between. The CDR3 is 17 residues long.

V and J are TRBV7-2 and TRBJ2-7, with 8 nucleotides matching TRBD2. J was trimmed by 2 bases and V by 0 bases; bases with no gene match: 6. CDR1 is SGHTA, CDR2 FQGNSA, per germline. The CDR3 is made up of 16 amino acids. As DNA, the CDR3 is TGTGCCAGCAGCTTAGCCCTCAGCGGGGGAACCTACGAGCAGTACTTC. Its translation is CASSLALSGGTYEQYF.

The chain uses TRBV2 and TRBJ2-7; D remains unclear. CDR3 length equals 12 residues. Looked up from germline, CDR1 is SNHLY and CDR2 is FYNNEI. The V gene lost 7 bases and the J gene lost 4 bases, with 11 bases spanning the gap. Here the CDR3 DNA reads TGTGCCAGCAAGGCGGAAGCTTACGAGCAGTACTTC. Protein product: CASKAEAYEQYF.

This clonotype appeared a few times. The V call is TRBV7-2, the J call TRBJ2-1, with 10 bases fitting TRBD1. V was pared by 3 bases and J by 0 bases, with 5 bases of the junction left unmatched. This CDR3 contains 17 residues. The germline V gene encodes CDR1 SGHTA and CDR2 FQGNSA. The CDR3, as DNA: TGTGCCAGCAGCTTCCCCAGGACAGGGGGCTCCTACAATGAGCAGTTCTTC. Translation: CASSFPRTGGSYNEQFF.

The V call is TRBV7-8, the J call TRBJ2-2, with D possibly being TRBD1 (6 bases). Germline V gene lookup returns CDR1 SGHVS and CDR2 FQNEAQ. Deletions cut 11 bases from V and 7 bases from J, with 23 bases between. This CDR3 contains 15 residues. The CDR3 sequence is CALKRARGEIGELFF. CDR3 DNA: TGTGCCCTAAAGAGGGCCAGGGGCGAAATCGGGGAGCTGTTTTTT.

This clonotype was observed a few times. The chain has TRBV5-1 and TRBJ2-7, with D unclear. Germline CDR1 and CDR2: SGHRS and YFSETQ. The V gene lost 0 bases and the J gene lost 2 bases, with 15 bases spanning the gap. The CDR3 runs to 16 residues. The CDR3 here is CASSLALGPGAYEQYF. CDR3 DNA sequence: TGCGCCAGCAGCTTGGCCCTTGGTCCAGGCGCCTACGAGCAGTACTTC.

The rearrangement uses TRBV3-1 and TRBJ1-2, with D unclear. The CDR3 extends over 13 amino acids. Germline V lookup: CDR1 LGHDT, CDR2 YNNKEL (reference sequence). V gave up 4 bases and J gave up 0 bases, with 6 bases separating them. For the CDR3, the DNA is TGTGCCAGCAGCCCACAGACTAACTATGGCTACACCTTC. Translation: CASSPQTNYGYTF.